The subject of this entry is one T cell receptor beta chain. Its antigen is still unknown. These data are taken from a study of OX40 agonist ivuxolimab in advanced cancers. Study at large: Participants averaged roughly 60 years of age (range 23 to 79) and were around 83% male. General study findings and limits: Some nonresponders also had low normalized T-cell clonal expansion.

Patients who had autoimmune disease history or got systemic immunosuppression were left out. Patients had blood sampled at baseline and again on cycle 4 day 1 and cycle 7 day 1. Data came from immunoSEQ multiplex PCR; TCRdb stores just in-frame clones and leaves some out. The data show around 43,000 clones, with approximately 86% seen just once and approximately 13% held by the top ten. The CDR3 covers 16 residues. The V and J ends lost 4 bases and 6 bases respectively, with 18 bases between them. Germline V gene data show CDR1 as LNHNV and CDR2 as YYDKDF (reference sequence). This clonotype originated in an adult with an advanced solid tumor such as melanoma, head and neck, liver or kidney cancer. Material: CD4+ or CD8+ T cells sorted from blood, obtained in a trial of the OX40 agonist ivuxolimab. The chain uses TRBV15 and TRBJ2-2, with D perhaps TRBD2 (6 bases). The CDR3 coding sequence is TGTGCCACCAGCATCCTATCACTGACGGGGGCCGGGGAGCTGTTTTTT. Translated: CATSILSLTGAGELFF.